This record concerns one TCR beta chain sequence. Other nucleotide sequences in the sample specify the same CDR3. Per the study methods: Amplifying reference gene primers gave estimates of nucleated cell counts. TCRdb's table, derived via immunoSEQ multiplex PCR, lists solely in-frame clones and lacks some. The V and J calls and clone size come from that table; D and trimming were worked out from the DNA. The data contain some 380,000 clones, 85% to 90% of them seen just once; the ten biggest clones take up around 6.3%. The sample is drawn from a study of blood T cell repertoires in COVID-19. Study information: Samples representing acute and convalescent COVID-19 were sourced from the United States, Italy and Spain. Sources were T cells, B-cell-depleted T cells, or PBMCs; the material itself was cDNA or gDNA.

CDR1 MNHEY and CDR2 SVGAGI come from the germline V gene. This CDR3 spans 15 amino acids. V was clipped by 2 bases and J by 3 bases; unmatched bases: 2. The rearrangement links TRBV6-5 to TRBJ1-2; 11 bases are shared with TRBD1. Sequenced material: peripheral blood. This clonotype originated in a man younger than 30 with active or convalescent COVID-19. CDR3 in amino acids: CASSYRDRGYYGYTF. DNA of the CDR3: TGTGCCAGCAGTTACCGGGACAGGGGGTACTATGGCTACACCTTC.